These 24 T cell receptor beta chains were all obtained from the same sample, sequenced in a study of identical twins. TCRdb ran MiXCR on the 5' RACE reads and lists one entry per CDR3 protein. The sample lists 700,000 or so distinct CDR3 sequences, 8.5% to 9% occurring once. The data were also submitted as part of a second study, on yellow fever vaccine responses in identical twins.

The sample taken for sequencing was PBMCs. Receptors originate from a woman younger than 30 in good health.

This clonotype came up a few times. The chain couples TRBV5-6 to TRBJ2-4; D is undetermined. The CDR3 runs 15 residues. Looked up from germline, CDR1 is SGHDT and CDR2 is YYEEEE. The V gene lost 4 bases and the J gene lost 0 bases, with 11 bases spanning the gap. CDR3 in DNA: TGTGCCAGCAGCCCGTGGGGATTAGCCAAAAACATTCAGTACTTC. It specifies CASSPWGLAKNIQYF.

The V gene is TRBV7-3, the J gene TRBJ2-6; D call uncertain. CDR1 is SGHTA and CDR2 is FQGTGA in the germline V gene. This CDR3 is built from 12 residues. Trimming stripped 6 bases from V and 4 bases from J, with 4 bases between. In DNA, the CDR3 is TGTGCCAGCAGGCAAGGGGCCAACGTCCTGACTTTC. It codes for CASRQGANVLTF.

This chain uses TRBV15 with TRBJ2-1; 7 bases are a match to TRBD1. Trimming took 5 bases from V and 9 from J; bases not matched to a gene: 10. Germline values: CDR1 LNHNV, CDR2 YYDKDF (reference sequence). This CDR3 comprises 14 residues. The CDR3 here is CATSPRQGMAEQFF. In DNA form, the CDR3 reads TGTGCCACCAGCCCCCGACAGGGTATGGCTGAGCAGTTCTTC.

Regarding this clonotype: Compared with germline, one end of the junction differs, possibly owing to a read error. The chain uses TRBV12-3 or TRBV12-4 and TRBJ2-7; D uncertain. The CDR3 loop spans 12 amino acids. CDR3 sequence reads: CASSLDAYEQNF. Here the CDR3 DNA reads TGTGCCAGCAGTTTGGATGCCTACGAGCAGAACTTC.

V and J are TRBV4-2 and TRBJ2-5; TRBD1 matches at 10 bases. The CDR3 spans 15 residues. Trimming cost V 1 base and J 7 bases; bases outside gene matches: 6. The germline V gene encodes CDR1 LGHNA and CDR2 YNFKEQ. CDR3 sequence (DNA): TGTGCCAGCAGCCAAGGAATCGGACAGGGGGGGACCCAGTACTTC. Protein product: CASSQGIGQGGTQYF.

This clonotype was counted ten times or more. Because the CDR3's place on the DNA is in doubt, the DNA is left out and the CDR3 is given as listed by TCRdb. The V and J genes are TRBV5-5 and TRBJ2-5. CDR1 and CDR2 from the germline V gene are SGHKS and YYEKEE (reference sequence). The CDR3 is 13 residues long, counting both termini. The CDR3 region is CASSLTFGETQYF.

V and J are TRBV29-1 and TRBJ2-7, with 11 bases lining up with TRBD1. Germline-derived CDR1 and CDR2 are SQVTM and ANQGSEA. The CDR3 consists of 14 residues. The ends lost 5 bases at V and 1 base at J; junction bases unmatched: 4. In nucleotides, the CDR3 is TGCAGCGTTCGAGGGACAGGGGGTTCCTACGAGCAGTACTTC. Amino acids: CSVRGTGGSYEQYF.

CDR3 sequence (DNA): TGCAGCGTCATGACAGGGGGCAGGGAGACCCAGTACTTC. Protein product: CSVMTGGRETQYF. The chain links TRBV29-1 to TRBJ2-5; 10 nucleotides agree with TRBD1. CDR3 length equals 13 residues. Germline V gene sequence: CDR1 SQVTM, CDR2 ANQGSEA. Germline trimming cut 6 bases from V and 5 bases from J; bases unmatched to any gene: 6.

This chain uses TRBV20-1 with TRBJ2-3; 8 bases map to TRBD2. With V trimmed by 3 bases and J by 4 bases, 6 bases remained unmatched. There are 14 residues in the CDR3. Per germline, CDR1 DFQATT and CDR2 SNEGSKA (reference sequence). CDR3 region: CSASGGAAPDTQYF. In DNA, the CDR3 is TGCAGTGCTAGCGGGGGGGCGGCCCCAGATACGCAGTATTTT.

V usage is TRBV7-8 and J usage is TRBJ2-7, with 8 bases lining up with TRBD1. Germline trimming cut 5 bases from V and 3 bases from J; bases unmatched to any gene: 6. Germline assignment: CDR1 SGHVS and CDR2 FQNEAQ. The CDR3 is 14 amino acids. The CDR3 region is CASSMPGQVYEQYF. The CDR3 DNA reads TGTGCCAGCAGCATGCCGGGACAGGTCTACGAGCAGTACTTC.

There are a few counts of this clonotype. The rearrangement links TRBV12-3 or TRBV12-4 to TRBJ1-1; TRBD1 might be the D (6 bases). The V end lost 7 bases, the J end lost 0 bases, and 21 bases lay between the germline ends. CDR3 length: 17 amino acids. CDR3 region: CASNVDRSKLMNTEAFF. In DNA, the CDR3 is TGTGCCAGCAATGTCGACAGGAGCAAGCTTATGAACACTGAAGCTTTCTTT.

This clonotype was found a few times. The chain couples TRBV11-1 to TRBJ1-6; TRBD1 agrees at 10 bases. The CDR3 spans 18 residues. The V segment lost 1 base and the J segment 7 bases; nucleotides outside the gene matches: 10. Germline values: CDR1 SGHAT, CDR2 FQDESV (reference sequence). The CDR3 nucleotides are TGTGCCAGCAGCTTAGGGGACAGGGGTGCGTATGAGAATTCACCCCTCCACTTT. Encoded protein: CASSLGDRGAYENSPLHF.

This clonotype was counted only a few times. The V and J genes are TRBV10-3 and TRBJ2-7, with D perhaps TRBD1 (5 bases). Germline assignment: CDR1 ENHRY and CDR2 SYGVKD. Between the trimmed V and J ends, which lost 3 bases and 7 bases, there was a span of 10 bases. This CDR3 comprises 12 residues. In DNA, the CDR3 is TGTGCCATCAGTGATGCCAGGGTGGAGCAGTACTTC. Translation gives CAISDARVEQYF.

The chain couples TRBV7-9 to TRBJ2-1; D tentatively reads TRBD1 or TRBD2 (6 bases each). The CDR3 contains 16 residues. CDR1 SEHNR and CDR2 FQNEAQ come from the germline V gene (reference sequence). V was shortened by 4 bases and J by 2 bases, with 15 bases between the two germline ends. The CDR3 is CASSSGDFTAYNEQFF. DNA of the CDR3: TGTGCCAGCAGCTCAGGGGACTTCACTGCCTACAATGAGCAGTTCTTC.

This clonotype was recorded a few times. The rearrangement uses TRBV5-8 and TRBJ1-6; D is unresolved. Per the germline V gene, CDR1 is SGHTS and CDR2 is YDEGEE. This CDR3 comprises 17 residues. Trimming took off 0 bases at V and 0 bases at J, with 10 bases between the two ends. The CDR3 DNA reads as TGTGCCAGCAGCTTGGACGCCAGGAGCTCCTATAATTCACCCCTCCACTTT. Amino acids: CASSLDARSSYNSPLHF. Complete variable domain (other parts from reference TRBV5-8 and TRBJ1-6): EAGVTQSPTHLIKTRGQQATLRCSPISGHTSVYWYQQALGLGLQFLLWYDEGEERNRGNFPPRFSGRQFPNYSSELNVNALELEDSALYLCASSLDARSSYNSPLHFGNGTRLTVT.

This clonotype has at least ten counts. The rearrangement joins TRBV7-3 to TRBJ2-2, with 9 bases identical to TRBD1. This CDR3 contains 15 residues. CDR1 and CDR2 from the germline V gene are SGHTA and FQGTGA. The ends lost 8 bases at V and 0 bases at J; junction bases unmatched: 4. The DNA for the CDR3 is TGTGCCAGCGGGACAGGGAACGCGAACACCGGGGAGCTGTTTTTT. As protein: CASGTGNANTGELFF.

The chain employs TRBV2 and TRBJ2-1; 12 positions match TRBD2. The germline V gene has CDR1 SNHLY and CDR2 FYNNEI. The J segment lost 5 bases and the V segment lost 6 bases, leaving 11 bases of the junction unmatched. This CDR3 region has 17 residues. CDR3 region: CASSLGLAGFVHNEQFF. CDR3 nucleotide sequence: TGTGCCAGCAGCCTCGGACTAGCGGGATTCGTCCACAATGAGCAGTTCTTC. Combining the CDR3 with reference TRBV2 and TRBJ2-1 gives the whole variable domain EPEVTQTPSHQVTQMGQEVILRCVPISNHLYFYWYRQILGQKVEFLVSFYNNEISEKSEIFDDQFSVERPDGSNFTLKIRSTKLEDSAMYFCASSLGLAGFVHNEQFFGPGTRLTVL.

This clonotype was seen a few times. The chain is built from TRBV20-1 and TRBJ1-1; no definite D call. Germline values: CDR1 DFQATT, CDR2 SNEGSKA (reference sequence). The CDR3 covers 13 residues. V lost 3 bases and J 1 base, leaving 9 bases between the germline ends. The CDR3 nucleotides are TGCAGTGCTAGTTCTTCAGCGAACACTGAAGCTTTCTTT. This sequence encodes CSASSSANTEAFF.

This clonotype appeared a few times. The genes are TRBV29-1 and TRBJ2-7; 7 nucleotides match TRBD1. CDR3 length equals 12 residues. The germline gives CDR1 SQVTM, CDR2 ANQGSEA. V was clipped by 7 bases and J by 4 bases; unmatched bases: 7. Here the CDR3 reads CSALQQGYEQYF. Here the CDR3 DNA reads TGCAGCGCACTCCAACAGGGGTACGAGCAGTACTTC.

This clonotype was detected only a few times. The J gene is TRBJ1-1, the V gene TRBV5-1, with a tentative D call TRBD1 (5 bases). The CDR3 runs to 16 residues. The germline gives CDR1 SGHRS, CDR2 YFSETQ. The V end was cut by 4 bases, the J end by 1 base, with 17 bases between. CDR3 bases: TGCGCCAGCAGCCCATTACCGGGACTCGCGAACACTGAAGCTTTCTTT. This gives the protein CASSPLPGLANTEAFF. The whole variable domain, remainder taken from reference TRBV5-1 and TRBJ1-1, is KAGVTQTPRYLIKTRGQQVTLSCSPISGHRSVSWYQQTPGQGLQFLFEYFSETQRNKGNFPGRFSGRQFSNSRSEMNVSTLELGDSALYLCASSPLPGLANTEAFFGQGTRLTVV.

The chain couples TRBV4-3 to TRBJ2-1, with 13 bases aligning to TRBD2. The CDR3 sequence is 17 residues long. Germline values: CDR1 LGHNA, CDR2 YSLEER. Trimming removed 2 bases from V and 3 bases from J; junction bases left unmatched: 4. CDR3 DNA sequence: TGCGCCAGCAGCCAAACCGGGACTAGCGGGAACTACAATGAGCAGTTCTTC. This sequence encodes CASSQTGTSGNYNEQFF.

The chain is built from TRBV18 and TRBJ2-1, with TRBD1 as a possible D gene (6 bases). This CDR3 has 14 residues. CDR1 KGHSH and CDR2 LQKENI come from the germline V gene. The V and J ends lost 4 bases and 5 bases respectively, with 12 bases between them. The CDR3 nucleotides read TGTGCCAGCTCACTTTCGACAGGCAACAATGAGCAGTTCTTC. This codes for CASSLSTGNNEQFF.

The rearrangement uses TRBV4-1 and TRBJ2-3; D is ambiguous. V was cut by 3 bases and J by 2 bases, with 9 bases left in between. The germline V gene encodes CDR1 MGHRA and CDR2 YSYEKL. The CDR3 is 14 amino acids. CDR3 amino acids: CASSHQVYTDTQYF. The DNA of the CDR3 is TGCGCCAGCAGCCACCAGGTTTACACAGATACGCAGTATTTT.

This clonotype was detected only a few times. This chain links TRBV9 with TRBJ2-1; TRBD1 agrees at 7 bases. Trimming removed 6 bases from V and 3 bases from J; junction bases left unmatched: 9. This CDR3 comprises 15 residues. The germline gives CDR1 SGDLS, CDR2 YYNGEE. The CDR3 DNA follows: TGTGCCAGCATCCCACCTTCAGGGGGCTACAATGAGCAGTTCTTC. It yields the protein CASIPPSGGYNEQFF.